Below, 23 T cell receptor beta chains from the same sample are listed, as sequenced in a study of CD8+ T cells in alopecia areata. RNA was isolated and reverse transcribed to cDNA, the sequencing template. The method was immunoSEQ multiplex PCR; TCRdb's version includes in-frame clones alone and lacks a portion of them. Of 150,000 to 200,000 clones listed, roughly 60% are singletons. Described treatment: oral pan-JAK inhibitor, 5-10 mg twice daily. The material was CD4+ T cells sorted from blood, obtained at week 24, from a patient treated with tofacitinib. The source of these receptors is a human donor with alopecia areata.

The rearrangement uses TRBV20-1 and TRBJ1-2, with D unclear. The CDR3 is made up of 11 amino acids. The V end lost 4 bases, the J end lost 8 bases, and 11 bases lay between the germline ends. Germline V gene data show CDR1 as DFQATT and CDR2 as SNEGSKA (reference sequence). The CDR3 DNA sequence: TGCAGTGCTACGACGGCAGGAGGCTACACCTTC. The encoded protein is CSATTAGGYTF.

The V gene is TRBV2, the J gene TRBJ2-5, with D unresolved. Per the germline V gene, CDR1 is SNHLY and CDR2 is FYNNEI. CDR3 length: 13 amino acids. Trimming left V 6 bases short and J 2 bases short, with 10 bases between. CDR3 nucleotide sequence: TGTGCCAGCAGCAGGAACTATCAAGAGACCCAGTACTTC. This codes for CASSRNYQETQYF.

Written as DNA, the CDR3 is TGTGCCAGCAGCCTTAGCGGGGGGAGCACAGATACGCAGTATTTT. Protein: CASSLSGGSTDTQYF. V gene TRBV7-2 combines with J gene TRBJ2-3, with 10 bases matching TRBD2. This CDR3 spans 15 amino acids. Germline CDR1 is SGHTA and CDR2 is FQGNSA. V lost 5 bases, J lost 0 bases, and 2 bases stayed unmatched.

The chain is built from TRBV30 and TRBJ1-1; D is ambiguous. V lost 6 bases and J lost 5, with 13 bases in between. This CDR3 has 12 amino acids. CDR1 GTSNPN and CDR2 SVGIG come from the germline V gene (reference sequence). The CDR3 DNA is TGTGCCTGTTTTACCACGGGAACTGAAGCTTTCTTT. It specifies CACFTTGTEAFF.

The rearrangement uses TRBV7-2 and TRBJ2-3; the match to TRBD1 covers 9 bases. CDR3 size: 14 residues. J gave up 6 bases and V 6 bases, and 7 bases lay outside the gene matches. Germline-derived CDR1 and CDR2 are SGHTA and FQGNSA. For the CDR3, the DNA is TGTGCCAGCAGAGCCACAGGGGGCCCGGATACGCAGTATTTT. It encodes CASRATGGPDTQYF.

V usage is TRBV7-9 and J usage is TRBJ1-1; 9 positions agree with TRBD1. The V segment lost 4 bases and the J segment 5 bases; nucleotides outside the gene matches: 5. The CDR3 covers 14 residues. Germline CDR1 SEHNR, CDR2 FQNEAQ (reference sequence). CDR3 sequence: CASSSQGQGTEAFF. CDR3 nucleotides: TGTGCCAGCAGCTCCCAGGGACAGGGAACTGAAGCTTTCTTT.

The chain uses TRBV7-2 and TRBJ2-7; D gene ambiguous. CDR1 and CDR2 from the germline V gene are SGHTA and FQGNSA. The CDR3 consists of 13 residues. Trimming pared 1 base from V and 2 bases from J, leaving 6 bases between. DNA for the CDR3: TGTGCCAGCAGCTTAGGCTATACCTACGAGCAGTACTTC. It yields the protein CASSLGYTYEQYF. Filled out from reference TRBV7-2 and TRBJ2-7, the complete variable domain reads GAGVSQSPSNKVTEKGKDVELRCDPISGHTALYWYRQSLGQGLEFLIYFQGNSAPDKSGLPSDRFSAERTGGSVSTLTIQRTQQEDSAVYLCASSLGYTYEQYFGPGTRLTVT.

The DNA for the CDR3 is TGTGCCAGCTCAGGACTAGCGGGGGGTTCTTCCTACAATGAGCAGTTCTTC. Translating gives CASSGLAGGSSYNEQFF. The rearrangement joins TRBV13 to TRBJ2-1, with 14 positions matching TRBD2. Trimming at V came to 8 bases and at J to 1 base, leaving 7 bases not matched to a gene. CDR3 length: 17 residues. Germline V gene lookup returns CDR1 PRHDT and CDR2 FYEKMQ (reference sequence). Full variable domain (rest looked up from reference TRBV13 and TRBJ2-1): AAGVIQSPRHLIKEKRETATLKCYPIPRHDTVYWYQQGPGQDPQFLISFYEKMQSDKGSIPDRFSAQQFSDYHSELNMSSLELGDSALYFCASSGLAGGSSYNEQFFGPGTRLTVL.

V is TRBV30 and J is TRBJ1-6, with no clear D. CDR3 length: 12 residues. V lost 0 bases, J lost 11 bases, and 8 bases lay in between. The germline V gene has CDR1 GTSNPN and CDR2 SVGIG (reference sequence). The CDR3 region is CAWSVFRAPLHF. The CDR3 DNA sequence: TGTGCCTGGAGTGTCTTCCGGGCACCCCTCCACTTT. Looking up the rest from reference TRBV30 and TRBJ1-6 gives the full variable domain: SQTIHQWPATLVQPVGSPLSLECTVEGTSNPNLYWYRQAAGRGLQLLFYSVGIGQISSEVPQNLSASRPQDRQFILSSKKLLLSDSGFYLCAWSVFRAPLHFGNGTRLTVT.

J is TRBJ1-1 and V is TRBV29-1; no definite D call. V was shortened by 7 bases and J by 1 base, with 16 bases between the two germline ends. Germline CDR1 and CDR2: SQVTM and ANQGSEA. This CDR3 region has 14 residues. CDR3 nucleotides: TGCAGCGCAGCGAACAGCGTCAAGAACACTGAAGCTTTCTTT. Translating gives CSAANSVKNTEAFF.

This clone was observed at least ten times. This chain uses TRBV25-1 with TRBJ2-4, with a possible D match to TRBD1 (6 bases). The CDR3 extends over 13 amino acids. Germline V gene lookup returns CDR1 MGHDK and CDR2 SYGVNS. V was cut by 4 bases and J by 7 bases, with 11 bases left in between. The CDR3 is CASSAGTPNIQYF. For the CDR3, the DNA is TGTGCCAGCAGTGCGGGGACACCCAACATTCAGTACTTC.

In its sample, this clone was seen once. The chain links TRBV7-9 to TRBJ1-2; 9 nucleotides line up with TRBD1. V lost 1 base and J lost 4; bases outside the gene matches: 7. This CDR3 has 16 amino acids. Germline V gives CDR1 SEHNR, CDR2 FQNEAQ (reference sequence). CDR3 amino acids: CASSLGTGGGSYGYTF. The CDR3 DNA is TGTGCCAGCAGCTTAGGAACAGGGGGCGGAAGCTATGGCTACACCTTC. Full variable domain (missing parts from reference TRBV7-9 and TRBJ1-2): DTGVSQNPRHKITKRGQNVTFRCDPISEHNRLYWYRQTLGQGPEFLTYFQNEAQLEKSRLLSDRFSAERPKGSFSTLEIQRTEQGDSAMYLCASSLGTGGGSYGYTFGSGTRLTVV.

The rearrangement uses TRBV5-6 and TRBJ2-3, with 9 bases matching TRBD2. V shed 0 bases, J shed 5 bases, and the junction held 7 bases outside the gene matches. Germline V lookup: CDR1 SGHDT, CDR2 YYEEEE. CDR3 length equals 16 residues. In DNA form, the CDR3 reads TGTGCCAGCAGCTTGGGACTAGCGGCCGGGGGAGATACGCAGTATTTT. Protein: CASSLGLAAGGDTQYF.

This chain joins TRBV27 and TRBJ1-1; D is possibly TRBD1 (6 bases). CDR1 is MNHEY and CDR2 is SMNVEV in the germline V gene (reference sequence). This CDR3 has 15 residues. Trimming left V 6 bases short and J 4 bases short, with 18 bases between. CDR3 nucleotide sequence: TGTGCCAGCAGCCGGGACACTCCAGGTCGCACTGAAGCTTTCTTT. Protein sequence: CASSRDTPGRTEAFF.

This clone was observed a few times. This chain uses TRBV4-1 with TRBJ1-1, with D possibly TRBD1 on 5 matching bases. V was pared by 3 bases and J by 8 bases, with 13 bases between. The V gene's germline CDR1 is MGHRA and CDR2 YSYEKL. The CDR3 has 13 residues. CDR3 sequence reads: CASSQEEGLEAFF. The CDR3 nucleotides read TGCGCCAGCAGCCAGGAAGAGGGGTTGGAAGCTTTCTTT.

Only one count was recorded for this clone. CDR3 sequence (DNA): TGTGCCACCGGCGGGCCACCAGCCTACGAGCAGTACTTC. Translated, it gives CATGGPPAYEQYF. The V call is TRBV15, the J call TRBJ2-7; D may be TRBD2 (5 bases). Germline CDR1 and CDR2: LNHNV and YYDKDF (reference sequence). This CDR3 comprises 13 residues. V lost 8 bases and J 2 bases, leaving 13 bases between the germline ends.

The chain carries TRBV15 and TRBJ1-3, with D uncertain. CDR3 size: 13 residues. Germline-derived CDR1 and CDR2 are LNHNV and YYDKDF (reference sequence). Trimming pared 3 bases from V and 0 bases from J, leaving 3 bases between. DNA of the CDR3: TGTGCCACCAGCAGCGACTCTGGAAACACCATATATTTT. Translating gives CATSSDSGNTIYF.

This clone was seen repeatedly, ten times or more. The J gene is TRBJ2-3, the V gene TRBV5-6; the match to TRBD2 covers 8 bases. The junction had 7 bases not matched to a gene; V was cut back by 0 bases and J by 4 bases. The CDR3 has 16 residues. The V gene's germline CDR1 is SGHDT and CDR2 YYEEEE. In DNA, the CDR3 is TGTGCCAGCAGCTTGGCGAGCGGGGGTAATCCAGATACGCAGTATTTT. It encodes CASSLASGGNPDTQYF.

The CDR3 here is CAWIHWRQSGEAFF. The DNA for the CDR3 is TGTGCCTGGATCCACTGGAGGCAGTCTGGAGAAGCTTTCTTT. The gene calls are TRBV30 and TRBJ1-1; D not certain. The germline V gene has CDR1 GTSNPN and CDR2 SVGIG (reference sequence). The CDR3 is 14 residues long. The V and J ends lost 4 bases and 8 bases respectively, with 20 bases between them.

This chain links TRBV11-2 with TRBJ2-1, with TRBD2 matching over 13 bases. The germline CDR1 and CDR2 sequences are SGHAT and FQNNGV. The CDR3 has 15 amino acids. V lost 5 bases to trimming and J lost 6 bases; unmatched junction nucleotides: 4. The CDR3 sequence: CASSGGTSGANEQFF. Here the CDR3 DNA reads TGTGCCAGCAGCGGCGGGACTAGCGGGGCCAATGAGCAGTTCTTC.

The chain uses TRBV9 and TRBJ2-3; 10 bases are shared with TRBD1. Germline trimming cut 3 bases from V and 11 bases from J; bases unmatched to any gene: 12. The CDR3 has 15 residues. Germline V CDR1 and CDR2: SGDLS, YYNGEE. The CDR3 sequence: CASSARDRGSAEQYF. The CDR3 DNA reads as TGTGCCAGCAGCGCCCGGGACAGGGGCTCTGCTGAGCAGTATTTT.

The chain carries TRBV13 and TRBJ1-4; tentative D call: TRBD1 (5 bases). Trimming removed 2 bases at V and 2 bases at J, with 12 bases between. Germline assignment: CDR1 PRHDT and CDR2 FYEKMQ (reference sequence). This CDR3 region has 16 residues. DNA for the CDR3: TGTGCCAGCAGCTTATATGGACGGGGGACTAATGAAAAACTGTTTTTT. It is translated as CASSLYGRGTNEKLFF. The variable domain in full, with the rest retrieved from reference TRBV13 and TRBJ1-4, is AAGVIQSPRHLIKEKRETATLKCYPIPRHDTVYWYQQGPGQDPQFLISFYEKMQSDKGSIPDRFSAQQFSDYHSELNMSSLELGDSALYFCASSLYGRGTNEKLFFGSGTQLSVL.

The chain employs TRBV13 and TRBJ1-5, with 7 bases aligning to TRBD1. The germline gives CDR1 PRHDT, CDR2 FYEKMQ (reference sequence). The length of the CDR3 is 14 residues. J was trimmed by 1 base and V by 9 bases; bases with no gene match: 6. The chain's CDR3 is CASGDSRSNQPQHF. The CDR3 DNA is TGTGCCAGTGGGGACAGTCGGAGCAATCAGCCCCAGCATTTT.